This entry features one T cell receptor beta chain sequence. The CDR3 runs to 18 residues. The V end was cut by 1 base, the J end by 2 bases, with 20 bases between. Germline CDR1 reads MGHRA; CDR2 reads YSYEKL. The sample is drawn from a study of blood T cell repertoires in COVID-19. Study information: Acute and convalescent COVID-19 specimens originated in the United States, Italy and Spain.

Clones were read by immunoSEQ multiplex PCR, and TCRdb kept only the in-frame ones, dropping some. The data contain 180,000 or so clones, 86% of them singletons. Material: PBMCs or T cells enriched from blood (not recorded which). This TCR derives from a man in his forties with acute COVID-19. The chain has TRBV4-1 and TRBJ2-5; D gene ambiguous. CDR3 residues: CASSQVAPLLGEQETQYF. CDR3 nucleotide sequence: TGCGCCAGCAGCCAAGTTGCTCCGCTGCTCGGAGAACAAGAGACCCAGTACTTC.